The 22 T cell receptor beta chains below were found in one sample sequenced in a study of blood T cells in healthy people across ages. Through a sample-barcoded 5' primer and a J-beta primer mix, a second PCR was run for about 6 to 11 cycles. TCRdb recomputed calls from the 5' RACE reads with MiXCR, one row per CDR3 protein. The sample comprises approximately 800,000 distinct CDR3 sequences, more than 55% of which are singletons, and about a quarter rests with the top ten. Sequenced: blood. These receptors were obtained from a man aged 35 to 55 in good health.

V usage is TRBV9 and J usage is TRBJ2-5; 8 nucleotides match TRBD2. The DNA end favors TRBJ2-7, so the J call may be wrong. The germline V gene encodes CDR1 SGDLS and CDR2 YYNGEE. This CDR3 has 15 residues. This chain's CDR3 is CASSAVAGPAGEQYF. In DNA form, the CDR3 reads TGTGCCAGCAGCGCCGTAGCGGGGCCAGCGGGCGAGCAGTACTTC.

The V call is TRBV11-1, the J call TRBJ2-1, with D tentatively TRBD1 (5 bases). Deletions cut 1 base from V and 0 bases from J, with 7 bases between. The length of the CDR3 is 15 residues. Germline values: CDR1 SGHAT, CDR2 FQDESV (reference sequence). CDR3 DNA sequence: TGTGCCAGCAGCTTAGAGGGGTTCTCCTACAATGAGCAGTTCTTC. It translates to CASSLEGFSYNEQFF.

This clonotype came up once. CDR3 in amino acids: CASRPRTSWGEQYF. CDR3 sequence (DNA): TGTGCCAGCAGACCCCGGACCTCTTGGGGGGAGCAGTACTTC. V and J are TRBV28 and TRBJ2-4; tentative D call: TRBD2 (6 bases). The V gene's germline CDR1 is MDHEN and CDR2 SYDVKM. This CDR3 comprises 14 residues. V lost 6 bases and J 13 bases, leaving 22 bases between the germline ends.

The chain recombines TRBV12-3 or TRBV12-4 with TRBJ1-1; no firm D call. V shed 5 bases and J shed 6 bases, with 13 bases lying between them. This CDR3 contains 13 residues. The CDR3 sequence is CASSGRLVSEAFF. The CDR3 DNA is TGTGCCAGCAGTGGGAGATTAGTTTCTGAAGCTTTCTTT.

This clonotype turned up a few times. The chain carries TRBV20-1 and TRBJ2-7; 13 bases align to TRBD2. CDR1 and CDR2 from the germline V gene are DFQATT and SNEGSKA (reference sequence). With V trimmed by 5 bases and J by 4 bases, 2 bases remained unmatched. There are 13 residues in the CDR3. The CDR3 loop reads CSAELAGGYEQYF. The CDR3 DNA is TGCAGTGCTGAACTAGCGGGAGGGTACGAGCAGTACTTC.

CDR3 DNA: TGTGCCAGCAGCTCGACGACGGGATTCACTGAAGCTTTCTTT. Translating it yields CASSSTTGFTEAFF. V usage is TRBV7-9 and J usage is TRBJ1-1; no clear D. Germline assignment: CDR1 SEHNR and CDR2 FQNEAQ (reference sequence). V gave up 4 bases and J gave up 4 bases, with 13 bases separating them. The CDR3 consists of 14 residues.

The chain carries TRBV6-6 and TRBJ2-3, with 7 positions matching TRBD1. This CDR3 comprises 14 residues. Germline values: CDR1 MNHNY, CDR2 SVGAGI (reference sequence). V shed 5 bases and J 5 bases; nucleotides not matched to a gene: 7. DNA for the CDR3: TGTGCCAGCAGTCGCGACAGGGTTAAAGATACGCAGTATTTT. It yields the protein CASSRDRVKDTQYF.

J is TRBJ2-2 and V is TRBV18; D remains ambiguous. V shed 8 bases and J shed 2 bases, with 18 bases lying between them. CDR3 length equals 16 residues. Per the germline V gene, CDR1 is KGHSH and CDR2 is LQKENI. The DNA of the CDR3 is TGTGCCAGCCCCCGAGGAGCCACCACTAACACCGGGGAGCTGTTTTTT. It translates to CASPRGATTNTGELFF.

The rearrangement uses TRBV6-1 and TRBJ2-4; tentative D call: TRBD1 (5 bases). The V gene's germline CDR1 is MNHNS and CDR2 SASEGT. CDR3 length equals 14 residues. Trimming removed 2 bases from V and 15 bases from J, with 20 bases in between. In DNA, the CDR3 is TGTGCCAGCAGTGAATCGAACATCGGCGGACATGTGTACTTC. It translates to CASSESNIGGHVYF.

There are a few counts of this clonotype. The chain couples TRBV28 to TRBJ1-1; TRBD1 matches at 7 bases. The CDR3 has 15 residues. V lost 3 bases, J lost 3 bases, and 7 bases stayed unmatched. Germline V gene data show CDR1 as MDHEN and CDR2 as SYDVKM. DNA of the CDR3: TGTGCCAGCAGTTTCGAGAGGGGGCGAGACACTGAAGCTTTCTTT. It encodes CASSFERGRDTEAFF.

About this clonotype: A single base separates this from a much larger clone, so it may be a read error. The CDR3 reads CASSYRDTQYF. The DNA for the CDR3 is TGTGCCAGCAGTTACAGGGATACGCAGTATTTT. The rearrangement links TRBV6-6 to TRBJ2-3; D remains unclear. V gave up 2 bases and J gave up 6 bases, with 3 bases separating them. The CDR3 has 11 amino acids. CDR1 and CDR2 from the germline V gene are MNHNY and SVGAGI (reference sequence).

The chain has TRBV12-3 or TRBV12-4 and TRBJ2-5; either TRBD1 or TRBD2 may fit D (5 bases each). V shed 3 bases and J shed 5 bases, with 10 bases lying between them. The CDR3 consists of 13 residues. The CDR3 region has the DNA TGTGCCAGCAGTTTCAGGGAGTCGGAGACCCAGTACTTC. Protein sequence: CASSFRESETQYF.

The chain is built from TRBV18 and TRBJ1-2, with D perhaps matching TRBD1 (5 bases). Trimming left V 1 base short and J 4 bases short, with 13 bases between. Germline-derived CDR1 and CDR2 are KGHSH and LQKENI. CDR3 length: 15 amino acids. CDR3 nucleotide sequence: TGTGCCAGCTCACCACTGGGGGAGAGTGGCTATGGCTACACCTTC. Translated, it gives CASSPLGESGYGYTF. Variable domain in full (rest from reference TRBV18 and TRBJ1-2): NAGVMQNPRHLVRRRGQEARLRCSPMKGHSHVYWYRQLPEEGLKFMVYLQKENIIDESGMPKERFSAEFPKEGPSILRIQQVVRGDSAAYFCASSPLGESGYGYTFGSGTRLTVV.

This clonotype came up once. CDR3 amino acids: CSARLAWSYNEQYF. In nucleotides, the CDR3 is TGCAGTGCCAGACTAGCGTGGTCCTACAATGAGCAGTACTTC. This chain links TRBV20-1 with TRBJ2-1, with TRBD2 identical over 8 bases. The J call may not be correct, given that the DNA end is closer to TRBJ2-7. CDR3 length: 14 amino acids. Per germline, CDR1 DFQATT and CDR2 SNEGSKA (reference sequence).

This chain's CDR3 is CASSFLAGGPSNEQFF. DNA for the CDR3: TGTGCCAGCAGCTTCCTAGCGGGGGGGCCCTCCAATGAGCAGTTCTTC. V usage is TRBV7-2 and J usage is TRBJ2-1, with 12 bases lining up with TRBD2. Germline V gene lookup returns CDR1 SGHTA and CDR2 FQGNSA. Trimming cost V 3 bases and J 6 bases; bases outside gene matches: 6. This CDR3 is 16 amino acids long.

The DNA of the CDR3 is TGCGCCAGCAGCGAAGGGACAGGGGGGCAGTACTTC. Protein: CASSEGTGGQYF. V and J are TRBV5-1 and TRBJ2-7, with 11 bases identical to TRBD1. In germline, CDR1 is SGHRS, CDR2 YFSETQ. V gave up 4 bases and J gave up 9 bases; unmatched junction bases: 3. The CDR3 is made up of 12 amino acids.

The rearrangement uses TRBV10-3 and TRBJ2-5; D is unresolved. The CDR3 is 15 amino acids. Looked up from germline, CDR1 is ENHRY and CDR2 is SYGVKD. V lost 2 bases and J 1 base, leaving 11 bases between the germline ends. The CDR3 loop reads CAISEKEVTQETQYF. CDR3 nucleotide sequence: TGTGCCATCAGTGAGAAAGAAGTCACCCAAGAGACCCAGTACTTC.

Only a few counts were recorded for this clonotype. The chain combines TRBV29-1 with TRBJ2-7, with D maybe TRBD2 (5 bases). V dropped 7 bases and J dropped 5 bases, with 9 bases sitting between them. The CDR3 has 10 amino acids. Germline V gives CDR1 SQVTM, CDR2 ANQGSEA. The CDR3 loop is CSAGSDEQYF. CDR3 in DNA: TGCAGCGCGGGGAGCGACGAGCAGTACTTC.

The chain joins TRBV20-1 to TRBJ1-1, with no clear D. The CDR3 extends over 15 amino acids. Germline CDR1 and CDR2: DFQATT and SNEGSKA (reference sequence). V lost 1 base, J lost 1 base, and 13 bases lay in between. CDR3 coding DNA: TGCAGTGCTAGAGGGTCTGAAGGTCGGAACACTGAAGCTTTCTTT. Translation gives CSARGSEGRNTEAFF.

This clonotype has only a few counts. The chain carries TRBV29-1 and TRBJ1-2, with unresolved D. Germline V CDR1 and CDR2: SQVTM, ANQGSEA. The V end lost 0 bases, the J end lost 8 bases, and 10 bases lay between the germline ends. The CDR3 is made up of 12 amino acids. CDR3 bases: TGCAGCGTTGAAGATCTGGAGATCGGCTACACCTTC. The encoded protein is CSVEDLEIGYTF.

The gene calls are TRBV29-1 and TRBJ1-1; D uncertain. The V end was cut by 4 bases, the J end by 2 bases, with 8 bases between. The CDR3 covers 12 residues. Germline-derived CDR1 and CDR2 are SQVTM and ANQGSEA. The CDR3 DNA reads TGCAGCGTTGGATCACAAAACACTGAAGCTTTCTTT. Translating gives CSVGSQNTEAFF.

This clonotype was recorded a few times. CDR3 sequence reads: CASSSRTGRGGETQYF. The CDR3 bases are TGTGCCAGCAGTTCACGGACAGGGCGGGGGGGAGAGACCCAGTACTTC. The V and J genes are TRBV12-3 or TRBV12-4 and TRBJ2-5; tentative D call: TRBD2 (9 bases). This CDR3 is built from 16 residues. V lost 4 bases, J lost 4 bases, and 19 bases lay in between.